The present TCR beta chain was sequenced within a study of T cells after posttransplantation cyclophosphamide. The study's findings and limits: Blood and skin or GI T cell repertoires showed limited TRB overlap. Recipient CMV seropositivity and CMV reactivation strongly tracked TRB clonality. Donor CD8+ memory clones often dominated recipient blood repertoires at later times.

The CDR3 is made up of 17 amino acids. CDR1 is SGHTA, CDR2 FQGNSA, per germline. The J segment lost 4 bases and the V segment lost 5 bases, leaving 13 bases of the junction unmatched. Sampled 1 year posttransplant, controls received myeloablative marrow transplants, methotrexate and a calcineurin inhibitor. This clone occurred once. The antigen remains undetermined. The repertoire was sequenced with immunoSEQ multiplex PCR; TCRdb's copy has only in-frame clones and lacks some. The table lists roughly 9,900 clones, roughly 90% of them singletons. The starting material was PBMCs, obtained after an allogeneic stem cell transplant with a calcineurin inhibitor and methotrexate. The chain links TRBV7-2 to TRBJ2-1; 8 nucleotides match TRBD2. This clonotype was sampled from a male patient aged 25-45 years who received an allogeneic stem cell transplant from an unrelated donor, was CMV-positive, and had no GVHD. Some T cells may possibly be graft donor cells. The CDR3 is CASSLQPGLERYNEQFF. The CDR3 DNA is TGTGCCAGCAGCCTGCAACCGGGACTAGAGAGATACAATGAGCAGTTCTTC.